A single sample gave rise to the 2 T cell receptor beta chains below, sequenced in a study of identical twins. TCRdb recomputed calls from the 5' RACE reads with MiXCR, one row per CDR3 protein. The data show 1.5 million to 2 million distinct CDR3 sequences, under 35% seen once. Sequenced sample: cord blood. The receptors were sampled from a newborn girl in good health.

The chain links TRBV7-2 to TRBJ2-1, with 12 bases aligning to TRBD2. The J call is uncertain, as TRBJ2-7 better fits the DNA end. The V gene's germline CDR1 is SGHTA and CDR2 FQGNSA. The CDR3 is made up of 18 amino acids. The DNA of the CDR3 is TGTGCCAGCAGCTTTCCACTAGCGGGGGGAGGGTCCTACAATGAGCAGTACTTC. Amino acids: CASSFPLAGGGSYNEQYF.

This clonotype has a single count. The chain recombines TRBV29-1 with TRBJ1-3; D is perhaps TRBD1 (5 bases). Germline CDR1 is SQVTM and CDR2 is ANQGSEA. V gave up 6 bases and J gave up 0 bases, with 12 bases separating them. The CDR3 consists of 14 residues. This CDR3 reads CSVSDGASGNTIYF. CDR3 DNA sequence: TGCAGCGTCTCGGACGGGGCCTCTGGAAACACCATATATTTT. The full variable domain, its missing parts supplied by reference TRBV29-1 and TRBJ1-3, is SAVISQKPSRDICQRGTSLTIQCQVDSQVTMMFWYRQQPGQSLTLIATANQGSEATYESGFVIDKFPISRPNLTFSTLTVSNMSPEDSSIYLCSVSDGASGNTIYFGEGSWLTVV.